These T cell receptor beta chains were read from a single sample in a study of cytomegalovirus exposure and HLA in healthy donors. The protocol was immunoSEQ multiplex PCR, while the TCRdb copy is restricted to in-frame clones and leaves out a portion. This sample has fewer than 200,000 clones, with roughly 85% found just once. Sample: PBMCs. These receptor sequences come from a man aged 18 to 30 in good health and CMV-seropositive. Each CDR3 is given with its conserved first and last residue. The D gene is left open where the match is weak. A clone size is listed for some rows: how often the clone was seen (once, few, many), or a class if it is expanded.

j_call	v_call	d_call	clone_size	cdr3_nt	cdr3_aa
TRBJ2-3	TRBV9	TRBD2	.	TGTGCCAGCAGCGTAGAGGCTAGCGGGGATACGCAGTATTTT	CASSVEASGDTQYF
TRBJ2-3	TRBV5-4	TRBD2	.	TGTGCCAGCAGCTGGAGCGGGGGCGGCACAGATACGCAGTATTTT	CASSWSGGGTDTQYF
TRBJ2-1	TRBV6-4	TRBD2	.	TGTGCCAGCAGTGCCAACTCAGGACTAGCGGGGGGGCCAACGGATGAGCAGTTCTTC	CASSANSGLAGGPTDEQFF
TRBJ1-2	TRBV19	TRBD1	.	TGTGCCAGACCGATGAGGACAGGGTTTACCAAGGGGGATGGCTACACCTTC	CARPMRTGFTKGDGYTF
TRBJ1-2	TRBV15	TRBD1	.	TGTGCCACCAGCAGAGGGGACAGAGCTAACTATGGCTACACCTTC	CATSRGDRANYGYTF
TRBJ1-5	TRBV28	.	.	TGTGCCAGCAGTTTAACGAGGTTTCGCAATCAGCCCCAGCATTTT	CASSLTRFRNQPQHF
TRBJ2-1	TRBV19	TRBD2	.	TGTGCCAGTCAAAGGGGACTAGCGGGAGGGATCATGGATGAGCAGTTCTTC	CASQRGLAGGIMDEQFF
TRBJ2-1	TRBV6-5	TRBD2	.	TGTGCCAGCAGTTACGCGGGAGTTAGCTCCTACAATGAGCAGTTCTTC	CASSYAGVSSYNEQFF
TRBJ2-4	TRBV2	.	.	TGTGCCAGCAGTGAAAGGGGAAGCGGGAACATTCAGTACTTC	CASSERGSGNIQYF
TRBJ2-5	TRBV6-5	TRBD2	.	TGTGCCAGCAGTTACTCGAAAGCGGGAGGCGACAAGACCCAGTACTTC	CASSYSKAGGDKTQYF
TRBJ1-1	TRBV7-9	.	once	TGTGCCAGCAGCTCAATTCTTCGGACTGAAGCTTTCTTT	CASSSILRTEAFF
TRBJ1-5	TRBV6-5	.	once	TGTGCCAGCAGTTACTCGAGGAGTAGCAATCAGCCCCAGCATTTT	CASSYSRSSNQPQHF
TRBJ2-3	TRBV29-1	.	.	TGCAGCGTTGTGGGGGGGGCCACAGATACGCAGTATTTT	CSVVGGATDTQYF
TRBJ2-7	TRBV28	.	once	TGTGCCAGCAGTTTCGACAGGACCGAGCAGTACTTC	CASSFDRTEQYF
TRBJ2-5	TRBV19	TRBD1	.	TGTGCCAGTAGTATCCAATGGACAGGGGGTGAGACCCAGTACTTC	CASSIQWTGGETQYF
TRBJ2-1	TRBV5-6	.	.	TGTGCCAGCAGCTTGGAGCGAAGGAATGAGCAGTTCTTC	CASSLERRNEQFF
TRBJ2-2	TRBV27	.	.	TGTGCCAGCAGTGTGGGACTGAGGAACACCGGGGAGCTGTTTTTT	CASSVGLRNTGELFF
TRBJ1-1	TRBV6-1	.	.	TGTGCCGTTAAAGAGTTTGCTGAAGCTTTCTTT	CAVKEFAEAFF
TRBJ2-3	TRBV7-9	TRBD2	.	TGTGCCAGCAGCAGACTAGCGGGAAGCCCTAGCACAGATACGCAGTATTTT	CASSRLAGSPSTDTQYF
TRBJ1-1	TRBV6-6	.	.	TGTGCCAGCAGTTTGACAGAGAACACTGAAGCTTTCTTT	CASSLTENTEAFF
TRBJ1-2	TRBV27	TRBD1	.	TGTGCCAGCAGTTTATCACCGGGACAGGGGAATGATTATGGCTACACCTTC	CASSLSPGQGNDYGYTF
TRBJ2-7	TRBV27	.	.	TGTGCCAGCAGTTCTACGACAGGACCCTACGAGCAGTACTTC	CASSSTTGPYEQYF
TRBJ1-3	TRBV9	.	.	TGTGCCAGCAGCGTAGAAGGAGGTCCTGGAAACACCATATATTTT	CASSVEGGPGNTIYF
TRBJ2-7	TRBV5-1	.	.	TGCGCCAGCAGCCCGCTCGGGTCGGTCTACGAGCAGTACTTC	CASSPLGSVYEQYF
TRBJ2-5	TRBV28	.	.	TGTGCCAGCAGACCCCCCGGGGTTGAAGAGACCCAGTACTTC	CASRPPGVEETQYF
TRBJ1-1	TRBV7-6	.	.	TGTGCCAGCAGCTTGACACCGGGGGGAGGTGAAGCTTTCTTT	CASSLTPGGGEAFF
TRBJ2-7	TRBV5-1	TRBD1	.	TGCGCCAGCAGCCCCACAGGGGCCTACGAGCAGTACTTC	CASSPTGAYEQYF
TRBJ2-5	TRBV30	TRBD1	.	TGTGCCTGGAGTGAGGGGGCGGGTGGTCTGTCCCAAGAGACCCAGTACTTC	CAWSEGAGGLSQETQYF
TRBJ2-3	TRBV2	TRBD2	.	TGTGCCAGCAGTGATAAGCTACTAGCGACCACAGATACGCAGTATTTT	CASSDKLLATTDTQYF
TRBJ1-2	TRBV5-6	.	few	TGTGCCAGCAGCTTGCCGAACTCTAACTATGGCTACACCTTC	CASSLPNSNYGYTF
TRBJ2-5	TRBV28	TRBD2	.	TGTGCCAGCGCCATAGCGGGGCAAGAGACCCAGTACTTC	CASAIAGQETQYF
TRBJ2-7	TRBV23-1	TRBD1	.	TGCGCCAGCAGTCACCCGGGGAGTACAGGGGACTACGAGCAGTACTTC	CASSHPGSTGDYEQYF
TRBJ1-5	TRBV28	.	once	TGTGCCAGCAGCCCCCAGGGTCAGCCCCAGCATTTT	CASSPQGQPQHF
TRBJ1-3	TRBV5-1	.	few	TGCGCCAGCAGCTTGGGCGCTGGAAACACCATATATTTT	CASSLGAGNTIYF
TRBJ2-2	TRBV7-3	TRBD2	.	TGTGCCAGCAGCCAGTTAGCGGGAGTTTTAACCGGGGAGCTGTTTTTT	CASSQLAGVLTGELFF
TRBJ1-1	TRBV2	TRBD1	.	TGTGCCAGCAGTGACAGGGGGCCGGTAGACACTGAAGCTTTCTTT	CASSDRGPVDTEAFF
TRBJ2-7	TRBV28	.	.	TGTGCCAGCAGTTTATCAGGGTTCGAGCAGTACTTC	CASSLSGFEQYF
TRBJ2-4	TRBV20-1	.	.	TGCAGTGCCCCGGGACAAGCTGACTTC	CSAPGQADF
TRBJ1-5	TRBV19	.	.	TGTGCCAGTAGTACTGTGAAAGGGGCGGTTCAGCCCCAGCATTTT	CASSTVKGAVQPQHF
TRBJ1-5	TRBV27	TRBD1	.	TGTGCCAGCAGTTTATTGGGACGACAGGGGGGTGGTCAGCCCCAGCATTTT	CASSLLGRQGGGQPQHF